The 26 T cell receptor beta chains presented below share a single source sample, sequenced in a study of cytomegalovirus exposure and HLA in healthy donors. It was with 60 Vbeta and 13 Jbeta primers that the PCR ran. This table comes from immunoSEQ multiplex PCR, and its TCRdb copy is limited to in-frame clones, with some not included. Of 150,000 to 200,000 clones in the sample, about 90% were seen once. Source material: PBMCs. All receptors derive from a boy younger than 10 in good health and CMV-seronegative.

This clone was counted only a few times. The rearrangement uses TRBV7-9 and TRBJ2-2; TRBD2 agrees at 12 bases. V lost 6 bases, J lost 6 bases, and 11 bases stayed unmatched. The CDR3 covers 17 residues. Per germline, CDR1 SEHNR and CDR2 FQNEAQ (reference sequence). CDR3 protein: CASRSPAASGRAGELFF. The CDR3 nucleotides read TGTGCCAGCAGGTCTCCGGCTGCTAGCGGGAGGGCCGGGGAGCTGTTTTTT.

The chain has TRBV28 and TRBJ2-5; the D gene is possibly TRBD1 (6 bases). The assigned J gene may be wrong: the sequence end matches TRBJ2-7 better. The CDR3 runs 13 residues. Germline V CDR1 and CDR2: MDHEN, SYDVKM. As DNA, the CDR3 is TGTGCCAGCAGTCCAATGGACAGATACGAGCAGTACTTC. Its translation is CASSPMDRYEQYF.

Of note for this clone: One junction end does not reproduce the germline sequence, and a read error may be involved. The gene calls are TRBV7-9 and TRBJ1-1; no firm D call. The V gene's germline CDR1 is SEHNR and CDR2 FQNEAQ (reference sequence). This CDR3 region has 15 residues. CDR3 sequence (DNA): TGTTCCAGCAGCTTAGATGGCAGCGTGAACACTGAAGCTTTCTTT. This encodes CSSSLDGSVNTEAFF.

The CDR3 DNA reads TGTGCCAGCATCTCCGATGGGACTAGCGAAGAGACCCAGTACTTC. It translates to CASISDGTSEETQYF. This chain connects TRBV2 to TRBJ2-5; 10 bases agree with TRBD2. From germline, CDR1 is SNHLY and CDR2 FYNNEI. Germline trimming cut 7 bases from V and 3 bases from J; bases unmatched to any gene: 8. The CDR3 spans 15 residues.

The rearrangement links TRBV29-1 to TRBJ1-2; no reliable D call. Germline V lookup: CDR1 SQVTM, CDR2 ANQGSEA. Trimming shortened V by 4 bases and J by 4 bases, and 13 bases separated the two germline ends. This CDR3 is built from 13 residues. The CDR3 bases are TGCAGCGTTGTGGCCCAATTGGTCTATGGCTACACCTTC. This gives the protein CSVVAQLVYGYTF.

The chain joins TRBV4-2 to TRBJ2-3, with 8 bases aligning to TRBD2. V was clipped by 0 bases and J by 1 base; unmatched bases: 9. CDR3 length: 18 residues. Germline V gene data show CDR1 as LGHNA and CDR2 as YNFKEQ. CDR3 residues: CASSQEGSAGGRTDTQYF. In nucleotides, the CDR3 is TGTGCCAGCAGCCAAGAGGGGTCGGCGGGGGGCCGCACAGATACGCAGTATTTT.

The V and J genes are TRBV7-9 and TRBJ1-5, with D uncertain. Trimming removed 2 bases at V and 6 bases at J, with 8 bases between. From germline, CDR1 is SEHNR and CDR2 FQNEAQ (reference sequence). The CDR3 contains 13 residues. The CDR3 region is CASSLLGGQPQHF. CDR3 DNA sequence: TGTGCCAGCAGCTTACTAGGAGGTCAGCCCCAGCATTTT.

The chain carries TRBV9 and TRBJ1-2; 11 positions match TRBD1. The J segment lost 8 bases and the V segment lost 5 bases, leaving 11 bases of the junction unmatched. Germline assignment: CDR1 SGDLS and CDR2 YYNGEE. The CDR3 length is 15 residues. The CDR3 DNA is TGTGCCAGCAGGGCAGGACAGGGGGCCTCTAGGGGCTACACCTTC. As protein: CASRAGQGASRGYTF. The entire variable domain, with the rest obtained from reference TRBV9 and TRBJ1-2, is as follows: DSGVTQTPKHLITATGQRVTLRCSPRSGDLSVYWYQQSLDQGLQFLIQYYNGEERAKGNILERFSAQQFPDLHSELNLSSLELGDSALYFCASRAGQGASRGYTFGSGTRLTVV.

The chain couples TRBV18 to TRBJ1-6, with TRBD1 as a possible D gene (5 bases). Looked up from germline, CDR1 is KGHSH and CDR2 is LQKENI. V gave up 6 bases and J gave up 7 bases, with 22 bases separating them. The CDR3 runs to 17 residues. The CDR3 sequence is CASSPYGGLGENSPLHF. The CDR3 coding sequence is TGTGCCAGCTCGCCTTACGGGGGATTGGGGGAAAATTCACCCCTCCACTTT.

This chain uses TRBV6-1 with TRBJ2-7; D unresolved. This CDR3 is built from 12 residues. The germline V and J ends were trimmed by 3 bases and 9 bases, with 12 bases remaining between them. Looked up from germline, CDR1 is MNHNS and CDR2 is SASEGT. CDR3 protein: CASSDGPLRQYF. The CDR3 region has the DNA TGTGCCAGCAGTGACGGTCCCCTCCGGCAGTACTTC.

This clone was counted a few times. Here the CDR3 DNA reads TGTGCCAGCAGACCTCGTGGCGGAAGCTCCTACGAGCAGTACTTC. It is translated as CASRPRGGSSYEQYF. The V and J genes are TRBV27 and TRBJ2-7, with unresolved D. V shed 6 bases and J shed 0 bases, with 15 bases lying between them. This CDR3 has 15 amino acids. From germline, CDR1 is MNHEY and CDR2 SMNVEV (reference sequence).

The rearrangement joins TRBV5-4 to TRBJ2-7; 9 positions agree with TRBD2. The CDR3 length is 15 residues. Germline V gene sequence: CDR1 SGHNT, CDR2 YYREEE (reference sequence). Trimming cost V 0 bases and J 5 bases; bases outside gene matches: 6. CDR3 sequence: CASSLALAGTNEQYF. DNA of the CDR3: TGTGCCAGCAGCTTGGCTCTAGCGGGGACCAACGAGCAGTACTTC.

The genes are TRBV5-4 and TRBJ2-1, with 7 bases lining up with TRBD2. The CDR3 has 15 amino acids. The ends lost 4 bases at V and 6 bases at J; junction bases unmatched: 10. CDR1 SGHNT and CDR2 YYREEE come from the germline V gene (reference sequence). CDR3 amino acids: CASSLGLETRNEQFF. For the CDR3, the DNA is TGTGCCAGCAGCCTCGGACTAGAAACACGCAATGAGCAGTTCTTC.

V and J are TRBV7-2 and TRBJ2-2; 7 bases line up with TRBD1. CDR1 SGHTA and CDR2 FQGNSA come from the germline V gene. This CDR3 is built from 15 residues. V shed 1 base and J 6 bases; nucleotides not matched to a gene: 5. As DNA, the CDR3 is TGTGCCAGCAGCTTAGACAGGGGCGGGTCCGGGGAGCTGTTTTTT. It encodes CASSLDRGGSGELFF.

The chain recombines TRBV11-3 with TRBJ2-1; D not certain. CDR1 is SGHNT, CDR2 YENEEA, per germline. With 8 bases removed from V and 6 bases from J, the gap between germline ends came to 14 bases. This CDR3 has 13 residues. CDR3 DNA sequence: TGTGCCAGCGGTTCGAACGGTCGCAATGAGCAGTTCTTC. Protein sequence: CASGSNGRNEQFF.

This clone was detected only once. The chain links TRBV7-6 to TRBJ2-1; weak D call: TRBD2 (5 bases). There are 14 residues in the CDR3. Germline values: CDR1 SGHVS, CDR2 FNYEAQ. V dropped 1 base and J dropped 3 bases, with 7 bases sitting between them. CDR3 DNA sequence: TGTGCCAGCAGCTTAGGGGCGGGCTACAATGAGCAGTTCTTC. It codes for CASSLGAGYNEQFF.

This chain links TRBV14 with TRBJ2-7, with 10 bases aligning to TRBD2. This CDR3 is built from 18 residues. Germline CDR1 reads SGHDN; CDR2 reads FVKESK. Trimming at V came to 4 bases and at J to 0 bases, leaving 12 bases not matched to a gene. In DNA, the CDR3 is TGTGCCAGCAGCCTCACCCCCGGACTAGCGGCGAGCTCCTACGAGCAGTACTTC. It specifies CASSLTPGLAASSYEQYF.

The rearrangement joins TRBV7-9 to TRBJ2-3, with TRBD2 matching over 8 bases. Germline CDR1 reads SEHNR; CDR2 reads FQNEAQ (reference sequence). Trimming took 8 bases from V and 3 from J; bases not matched to a gene: 10. The CDR3 is 15 residues long. CDR3 sequence (DNA): TGTGCCAGCGGCCCCGGGGGGGCACCGACAGATACGCAGTATTTT. Amino acids: CASGPGGAPTDTQYF.

The chain employs TRBV10-3 and TRBJ2-4; 7 bases match TRBD1. The CDR3 is 19 amino acids. The V and J ends lost 8 bases and 0 bases, in that order; junction bases with no gene match: 19. Germline V gene lookup returns CDR1 ENHRY and CDR2 SYGVKD. CDR3 in amino acids: CAIQGVKSEKDLAKNIQYF. CDR3 nucleotide sequence: TGTGCCATCCAGGGGGTTAAGTCCGAGAAGGACTTAGCCAAAAACATTCAGTACTTC.

The chain couples TRBV7-5 to TRBJ2-3; the table assigns TRBD1, which was not confirmed against the DNA. TRBV7-5 is annotated as a pseudogene. The CDR3 is 16 amino acids. This CDR3 is CVRSYRTGRTTDTQYF. For the CDR3, the DNA is TGTGTCAGAAGCTACCGGACAGGAAGGACCACAGATACGCAGTATTTT.

The genes are TRBV28 and TRBJ1-1, with a possible D match to TRBD1 (5 bases). Germline CDR1 and CDR2: MDHEN and SYDVKM. The V end was cut by 8 bases, the J end by 0 bases, with 16 bases between. The CDR3 length is 15 residues. This CDR3 reads CASVRSGGVNTEAFF. As DNA, the CDR3 is TGTGCCAGCGTGAGATCCGGGGGAGTGAACACTGAAGCTTTCTTT.

The chain has TRBV25-1 and TRBJ1-6, with a tentative D call TRBD1 (6 bases). The germline V gene encodes CDR1 MGHDK and CDR2 SYGVNS. The CDR3 loop spans 15 amino acids. Trimming shortened V by 8 bases and J by 0 bases, and 11 bases separated the two germline ends. CDR3 bases: TGTGCCAGCGGCAGGGGAAGCTCCTATAATTCACCCCTCCACTTT. Translated, it gives CASGRGSSYNSPLHF.

This clone was counted only a few times. The gene calls are TRBV6-5 and TRBJ2-7; TRBD1 matches 7 bases. The germline V gene encodes CDR1 MNHEY and CDR2 SVGAGI. V shed 0 bases, J shed 0 bases, and the junction held 5 bases outside the gene matches. CDR3 length: 16 residues. The CDR3 here is CASSYSTGDSSYEQYF. CDR3 DNA: TGTGCCAGCAGTTACTCCACAGGGGATTCCTCCTACGAGCAGTACTTC.

The rearrangement uses TRBV28 and TRBJ1-3, with D perhaps TRBD1 (5 bases). V was shortened by 2 bases and J by 8 bases, with 13 bases between the two germline ends. Germline loops: CDR1 MDHEN, CDR2 SYDVKM. The length of the CDR3 is 14 residues. CDR3 nucleotide sequence: TGTGCCAGCAGTTTAGGAGGGGAAAAACACACCATATATTTT. This sequence encodes CASSLGGEKHTIYF.

Notes on this clone: One end of the junction does not line up with germline, which may come from a read error. In nucleotides, the CDR3 is TGTGCCGGGAGGGCGGGGGTCTCCTACGAGCAGTACTTC. Encoded protein: CAGRAGVSYEQYF. This chain joins TRBV30 and TRBJ2-5, with TRBD2 identical over 7 bases. TRBJ2-7 matches the DNA end more closely, so the J call is doubtful. The CDR3 contains 13 residues. Germline CDR1 GTSNPN, CDR2 SVGIG (reference sequence).

The rearrangement joins TRBV5-1 to TRBJ2-3, with D uncertain. Trimming removed 1 base from V and 8 bases from J, with 8 bases in between. This CDR3 spans 12 amino acids. In germline, CDR1 is SGHRS, CDR2 YFSETQ. The CDR3 DNA reads TGCGCCAGCAGCTTGCCCGGTTCTACGCAGTATTTT. As protein: CASSLPGSTQYF.